In this sample, the clone carrying this T cell receptor (beta chain) turned up once. This sample stems from a study of blood T cell repertoires in COVID-19. Study details: T cells, B-cell-depleted T cells, or PBMCs provided the cDNA or gDNA that served as material.

Profiled with immunoSEQ multiplex PCR; TCRdb holds only in-frame clones, not every one. The profile shows 150,000 to 200,000 clones, 79% of them singletons. The TCR sequence derives from a woman in her forties with COVID-19, enrolled during active disease. The sequencing sample was made of peripheral blood.

The DNA for the CDR3 is TGTGCCAGCTCACCGTCACAGTCCTTCACCGGGGAGCTGTTTTTT. Translation gives CASSPSQSFTGELFF. The chain joins TRBV18 to TRBJ2-2; D not resolved. The CDR3 extends over 15 amino acids. V was cut by 3 bases and J by 4 bases, with 12 bases left in between. Germline CDR1 reads KGHSH; CDR2 reads LQKENI.